This T cell receptor beta chain was recovered during a study of tumor-infiltrating lymphocytes in primary liver carcinoma. Across the whole study: Men as well as women, aged 30 to 69 years, made up the patients.

V was shortened by 4 bases and J by 4 bases, with 15 bases between the two germline ends. Looked up from germline, CDR1 is SGHRS and CDR2 is YFSETQ. The CDR3 extends over 15 amino acids. Reverse transcription of approximately 500 ng total RNA with a constant-region primer produced TCR beta cDNA. Three nested multiplex PCR rounds, a slightly modified ARM-PCR, produced the libraries for TCR beta. The first two PCR rounds, roughly 9 cycles each, used TRBV1-TRBV30 forward primers and a C-beta reverse primer. TCRdb re-derived calls from the multiplex PCR reads in MiXCR, one entry per CDR3 protein. This table holds 300,000 to 350,000 distinct CDR3 sequences, about three fifths found once. For this clonotype: No antigen is known for it.

Blood RNA originated from unsorted whole blood, with germline DNA additionally extracted. They drew 4 to 4.5 milliliters of peripheral blood before surgery. Findings of the study overall: Tumor-adjacent and tumor-blood pairs showed less overlap than tumor region pairs.

The chain joins TRBV5-1 to TRBJ2-4; the D is unclear. The receptor's source is a woman between 25 and 40 years old with primary liver carcinoma and hepatitis B virus infection. Sequencing was performed on peripheral blood. This CDR3 is CASSQTGVVKNIQYF. The CDR3 DNA reads as TGCGCCAGCAGCCAAACTGGCGTAGTGAAAAACATTCAGTACTTC.